The rows below give T cell receptor beta chains drawn from one sample of a study of neoadjuvant anti-PD-1 for oral cavity cancer. Measured with immunoSEQ multiplex PCR; TCRdb has only the in-frame clones, and not every one. The sample lists fewer than 8,500 clones; over 65% were seen once. The material sequenced was PBMCs, taken before nivolumab (anti-PD-1) treatment. The receptors were gathered from a person between 35 and 79 years old with oral cavity squamous cell carcinoma. The CDR3 runs from the conserved cysteine through the conserved F or W. Part of the rows lack a size; the others show once, few, many or a class for expanded clones.

clone_size v_call cdr3_aa
once TRBV19 CASSSHSSGLNTEAFF
few TRBV10-1 CASSESSEAGELFF
once TRBV19 CASSTTGGGTGELFF
few TRBV7-8 CASSWDRGTGYGYTF
. TRBV19 CASSTFLGQGESGELFF
. TRBV30 CAWRTVLGTEAFF
. TRBV5-1 CASSLGLAGGRTDTQYF
. TRBV18 CASSPPAGGGQPQHF
few TRBV6-1 CASSDGSGGRHGYTF
. TRBV9 CASSPRPIRGGNTEAFF
. TRBV5-1 CASSHDRDLYEQYF
. TRBV30 CAWSLYLPGQKKNTEAFF
. TRBV6-1 CASSEHGQGDQPQHF
. TRBV21-1 CASSDRDRSHNQPQHF
. TRBV9 CASSPHGGSTDTQYF
once TRBV7-9 CASSPMRDRDYGYTF
. TRBV28 CASSPGLAATQYF
. TRBV19 CASSPLARMDYGYTF
. TRBV28 CASSLWGRDTEAFF
. TRBV28 CASSWGNQPQHF
. TRBV9 CASSPSGDYGYTF
few TRBV6-5 CASSYGQGDYEQYF
. TRBV7-2 CASTNYRNTEAFF
. TRBV11-2 CASSLLFRGGRETQYF
. TRBV10-3 CAIRDSMNTEAFF
large TRBV19 CASSIWGDGDTEAFF
. TRBV25-1 CASSEAGRESGYTF
. TRBV10-3 CAISSSGGTDTQYF
. TRBV27 CASSVWGASGEKLFF
. TRBV4-1 CASSRSLGGGSTDTQYF
. TRBV7-3 CASSLTGSSGGSTDTQYF
. TRBV7-2 CASSASIIQETQYF
. TRBV7-9 CASSLSGYTF
. TRBV7-2 CASSSVGGAQPQHF
few TRBV4-1 CASSSVTGAPREQYF
. TRBV5-4 CASSMGGTGPMDTQYF
. TRBV25-1 CASSKGGTDTQYF
. TRBV20-1 CSVRVNEKLFF
. TRBV6-5 CASSRGNQETQYF
. TRBV30 CAWSLSETYEQYF
. TRBV6-6 CASSSTRGGRSEKLFF
once TRBV6-6 CASRPAAAGELFF
few TRBV4-1 CASSPGPQANYGYTF
. TRBV7-9 CASTGTDTQYF
. TRBV28 CASRFPGDSSRYGYTF
once TRBV19 CASTQGALNGYTF
. TRBV27 CASSSGGDYNEQFF
. TRBV10-2 CASIRDRVNSPLHF
. TRBV5-1 CASRKDAGRSTDTQYF
. TRBV5-6 CASSFGGRTYEQYF
. TRBV6-6 CASSYSGTGGKGYTF
. TRBV10-3 CAISAGTSGAGNTIYF
. TRBV30 CAWSSPNTEAFF
. TRBV11-3 CASSLAGGGGQETQYF